One and the same sample provided the 25 T cell receptor beta chains below, sequenced in a study of patients and donors after allogeneic stem cell transplantation. MiXCR, run by TCRdb on the RT-PCR reads, gives a single entry per CDR3 protein. The table lists roughly 250,000 distinct CDR3 sequences, roughly 14% of them singletons. Sequencing was done on a sample of blood, either unsorted or a sorted T cell fraction (not recorded which). Receptor source: a human donor who was either an allogeneic HSCT recipient or a stem cell or donor lymphocyte infusion donor (not recorded which). It is not recorded whose cells these are; they may come from a transplant donor.

V usage is TRBV2 and J usage is TRBJ2-5; 7 positions agree with TRBD2. The CDR3 has 13 residues. CDR1 is SNHLY and CDR2 is FYNNEI in the germline V gene. The J segment lost 2 bases and the V segment lost 6 bases, leaving 3 bases of the junction unmatched. Here the CDR3 DNA reads TGTGCCAGCAGAGCCGGGGGGCAAGAGACCCAGTACTTC. Amino acids: CASRAGGQETQYF.

V and J are TRBV5-6 and TRBJ2-7; D tentatively fits TRBD1 or TRBD2 (7 bases each). The germline CDR1 and CDR2 sequences are SGHDT and YYEEEE. The CDR3 spans 15 residues. The germline V and J ends were trimmed by 4 bases and 4 bases, with 18 bases remaining between them. The CDR3 here is CASSPPGRGPYEQYF. Here the CDR3 DNA reads TGTGCCAGCAGCCCCCCGGGGAGGGGGCCGTACGAGCAGTACTTC.

This clonotype was seen more than once but under ten times. This chain connects TRBV4-1 to TRBJ2-7; 9 positions match TRBD1. The CDR3 runs to 17 residues. Germline V gene data show CDR1 as MGHRA and CDR2 as YSYEKL. V lost 4 bases and J lost 0; bases outside the gene matches: 10. This chain's CDR3 is CASSLQAVGQGSYEQYF. The CDR3 DNA reads TGCGCCAGCAGCCTCCAGGCGGTGGGACAGGGCTCCTACGAGCAGTACTTC.

The rearrangement joins TRBV11-2 to TRBJ1-2, with D unresolved. This CDR3 spans 14 amino acids. The V gene's germline CDR1 is SGHAT and CDR2 FQNNGV. With 0 bases removed from V and 7 bases from J, the gap between germline ends came to 12 bases. The CDR3 sequence: CASSLDGWWSGYTF. CDR3 sequence (DNA): TGTGCCAGCAGCTTAGATGGTTGGTGGAGTGGCTACACCTTC.

This clonotype was observed at least ten times. V and J are TRBV12-3 or TRBV12-4 and TRBJ1-6, with unresolved D. CDR3 length equals 12 residues. The V end lost 5 bases, the J end lost 13 bases, and 12 bases lay between the germline ends. CDR3 amino acids: CASSGPMRPLHF. Here the CDR3 DNA reads TGTGCCAGCAGTGGACCCATGAGGCCCCTCCACTTT.

There are a few counts of this clonotype. The CDR3 reads CASSTGGRWFGSQHF. CDR3 in DNA: TGTGCCAGCAGTACAGGGGGCAGATGGTTCGGGTCCCAGCATTTT. The chain uses TRBV6-1 and TRBJ1-5; 9 positions agree with TRBD1. Germline lookup yields CDR1 MNHNS and CDR2 SASEGT. V shed 5 bases and J 11 bases; nucleotides not matched to a gene: 13. CDR3 length: 15 amino acids.

This clonotype was seen more than once but under ten times. J is TRBJ2-5 and V is TRBV20-1; 10 positions agree with TRBD2. Germline lookup yields CDR1 DFQATT and CDR2 SNEGSKA (reference sequence). Trimming removed 0 bases from V and 3 bases from J; junction bases left unmatched: 4. CDR3 size: 15 residues. For the CDR3, the DNA is TGCAGTGCTAGAGATGGAACTAGCGGGAAAGAGACCCAGTACTTC. Translation: CSARDGTSGKETQYF.

This clonotype was counted between two and nine times. The chain employs TRBV7-2 and TRBJ2-3; D is possibly TRBD1 (6 bases). The V gene lost 4 bases and the J gene lost 3 bases, with 11 bases spanning the gap. CDR1 and CDR2 (germline): SGHTA, FQGNSA. CDR3 length: 14 amino acids. The CDR3 DNA is TGTGCCAGCAGCTCGGACAGCGGAACAGATACGCAGTATTTT. This codes for CASSSDSGTDTQYF.

This clonotype was observed a few times. The rearrangement uses TRBV18 and TRBJ1-6, with D possibly matching TRBD1 (5 bases). CDR3 length: 15 residues. Deletions cut 2 bases from V and 8 bases from J, with 13 bases between. The germline V gene has CDR1 KGHSH and CDR2 LQKENI. CDR3 DNA sequence: TGTGCCAGCTCACCAACCCAGGGCCAAGATTCACCCCTCCACTTT. Protein sequence: CASSPTQGQDSPLHF.

Ten or more counts support this clonotype. This chain joins TRBV7-2 and TRBJ2-2; unclear D gene. Germline CDR1 SGHTA, CDR2 FQGNSA. The CDR3 covers 13 residues. Trimming removed 5 bases from V and 7 bases from J, with 11 bases in between. This CDR3 is CASSRKPDGELFF. The DNA of the CDR3 is TGTGCCAGCAGCCGAAAGCCGGACGGGGAGCTGTTTTTT.

This clonotype was detected many times. The chain employs TRBV28 and TRBJ1-2; the D is unclear. The length of the CDR3 is 13 residues. Between the trimmed V and J ends, which lost 6 bases and 4 bases, there was a span of 12 bases. The germline CDR1 and CDR2 sequences are MDHEN and SYDVKM. The CDR3 reads CASSMTPTYGYTF. CDR3 nucleotide sequence: TGTGCCAGCAGCATGACACCTACCTATGGCTACACCTTC.

J is TRBJ1-5 and V is TRBV5-6; a possible D gene is TRBD1 (5 bases). V lost 1 base to trimming and J lost 6 bases, with 11 bases between them. Germline CDR1 and CDR2: SGHDT and YYEEEE. The CDR3 is made up of 14 amino acids. CDR3 in amino acids: CASSLFGDAQPQHF. For the CDR3, the DNA is TGTGCCAGCAGCTTGTTCGGGGACGCTCAGCCCCAGCATTTT.

The genes are TRBV30 and TRBJ1-1; maybe TRBD1 (5 bases). This CDR3 is 14 amino acids long. Trimming stripped 2 bases from V and 0 bases from J, with 10 bases between. Per germline, CDR1 GTSNPN and CDR2 SVGIG (reference sequence). The CDR3 is CAWSLGTVNTEAFF. CDR3 DNA sequence: TGTGCCTGGAGTCTAGGGACTGTGAACACTGAAGCTTTCTTT.

In this sample, this clonotype turned up a few times. The chain uses TRBV3-1 and TRBJ1-2; 7 bases agree with TRBD1. From germline, CDR1 is LGHDT and CDR2 YNNKEL (reference sequence). V shed 5 bases, J shed 4 bases, and the junction held 7 bases outside the gene matches. The CDR3 spans 14 residues. CDR3 bases: TGTGCCAGCAGCTTTACTGGACAGGTCTATGGCTACACCTTC. This gives the protein CASSFTGQVYGYTF.

This clonotype was seen more than once but under ten times. This sequence joins TRBV2 and TRBJ2-5, with D unresolved. There are 14 residues in the CDR3. Germline V gene lookup returns CDR1 SNHLY and CDR2 FYNNEI. V lost 2 bases, J lost 2 bases, and 9 bases lay in between. The CDR3 DNA follows: TGTGCCAGCAGTGAAAATCTCAAGCAAGAGACCCAGTACTTC. This codes for CASSENLKQETQYF.

The gene calls are TRBV11-2 and TRBJ1-6; D remains unclear. The CDR3 covers 13 residues. Trimming pared 3 bases from V and 12 bases from J, leaving 12 bases between. Looked up from germline, CDR1 is SGHAT and CDR2 is FQNNGV. CDR3: CASSLSGFGPLHF. For the CDR3, the DNA is TGTGCCAGCAGCTTGAGTGGTTTTGGACCCCTCCACTTT.

The chain carries TRBV7-9 and TRBJ2-7; the D gene is possibly TRBD2 (6 bases). V lost 5 bases and J lost 6, with 11 bases in between. Per germline, CDR1 SEHNR and CDR2 FQNEAQ (reference sequence). This CDR3 region has 12 residues. The CDR3 spells CASSRREPEQYF. The CDR3 DNA reads TGTGCCAGCAGCCGTCGGGAGCCCGAGCAGTACTTC.

The sample holds a few counts of this clonotype. The V call is TRBV6-2 or TRBV6-3, the J call TRBJ2-7, with 9 bases aligning to TRBD1. CDR3 length: 14 residues. V trimming: 6 bases; J trimming: 2 bases; junction bases outside the gene matches: 5. CDR1 is MNHEY, CDR2 SVGEGT, per germline. The CDR3 protein is CASSMTGGTYEQYF. In DNA form, the CDR3 reads TGTGCCAGCAGCATGACAGGGGGGACCTACGAGCAGTACTTC.

The V call is TRBV11-2, the J call TRBJ1-6, with D hard to call. V was clipped by 8 bases and J by 0 bases, with 8 bases between them. The CDR3 loop spans 14 amino acids. The germline gives CDR1 SGHAT, CDR2 FQNNGV. The CDR3 reads CASVRDSYNSPLHF. The CDR3 bases are TGTGCCAGCGTTAGGGACTCCTATAATTCACCCCTCCACTTT. Full variable domain (outside the CDR3, taken from reference TRBV11-2 and TRBJ1-6): EAGVAQSPRYKIIEKRQSVAFWCNPISGHATLYWYQQILGQGPKLLIQFQNNGVVDDSQLPKDRFSAERLKGVDSTLKIQPAKLEDSAVYLCASVRDSYNSPLHFGNGTRLTVT.

The chain couples TRBV13 to TRBJ2-1, with a weak D call TRBD2 (7 bases). This CDR3 spans 17 amino acids. V dropped 2 bases and J dropped 1 base, with 15 bases sitting between them. Germline V gene data show CDR1 as PRHDT and CDR2 as FYEKMQ (reference sequence). CDR3 DNA sequence: TGTGCCAGCAGCTTACGGTTCGGGGGGCCGTCCTACAATGAGCAGTTCTTC. As protein: CASSLRFGGPSYNEQFF.

This clonotype came up many times. The chain recombines TRBV4-3 with TRBJ2-7; D call uncertain. Per the germline V gene, CDR1 is LGHNA and CDR2 is YSLEER. Deletions cut 0 bases from V and 6 bases from J, with 6 bases between. The CDR3 spans 12 residues. CDR3 sequence reads: CASSQDLGEQYF. The CDR3 nucleotides read TGCGCCAGCAGCCAAGATCTGGGCGAGCAGTACTTC.

V gene TRBV5-6 combines with J gene TRBJ1-2; D unresolved. The V gene lost 2 bases and the J gene lost 1 base, with 12 bases spanning the gap. The CDR3 is 15 amino acids. Germline CDR1 and CDR2: SGHDT and YYEEEE. The CDR3 DNA reads TGTGCCAGCAGCTTCCCGGGAAGGATTAACTATGGCTACACCTTC. Its translation is CASSFPGRINYGYTF.

In its sample, this clonotype was seen a few times. V and J are TRBV20-1 and TRBJ2-1, with D possibly being TRBD2 (7 bases). CDR3 size: 15 residues. Trimming shortened V by 6 bases and J by 4 bases, and 19 bases separated the two germline ends. Per germline, CDR1 DFQATT and CDR2 SNEGSKA (reference sequence). The CDR3 loop is CSAVTRGQAYNEQFF. DNA of the CDR3: TGCAGTGCGGTTACGCGGGGGCAGGCTTACAATGAGCAGTTCTTC.

This clonotype was seen repeatedly, ten times or more. The CDR3 spells CASSFLWGSTDTQYF. The CDR3, as DNA: TGTGCCAGCAGCTTCCTATGGGGGAGCACAGATACGCAGTATTTT. The chain combines TRBV5-6 with TRBJ2-3; D is perhaps TRBD1 or TRBD2 (5 bases each). Germline V gene data show CDR1 as SGHDT and CDR2 as YYEEEE. The CDR3 is 15 residues long. V shed 2 bases and J shed 0 bases, with 10 bases lying between them. Based on the CDR3 plus reference TRBV5-6 and TRBJ2-3, the full variable domain is DAGVTQSPTHLIKTRGQQVTLRCSPKSGHDTVSWYQQALGQGPQFIFQYYEEEERQRGNFPDRFSGHQFPNYSSELNVNALLLGDSALYLCASSFLWGSTDTQYFGPGTRLTVL.

V usage is TRBV7-2 and J usage is TRBJ1-4, with D possibly TRBD1 on 5 matching bases. Trimming removed 6 bases at V and 13 bases at J, with 18 bases between. Germline CDR1 and CDR2: SGHTA and FQGNSA. The CDR3 covers 13 residues. The CDR3 reads CASRSRTGGRLFF. In DNA form, the CDR3 reads TGTGCCAGCAGGTCTCGGACGGGGGGGAGACTGTTTTTT.